The sequence of this T cell receptor (beta chain) was determined in a study of shared clonotypes between healthy human individuals. Findings of the study overall: A reduction in generation probabilities was seen for non-shared clonotypes relative to those shared by all four donors.

In germline, CDR1 is MNHNY, CDR2 SVGAGI (reference sequence). V lost 5 bases to trimming and J lost 2 bases, with 9 bases between them. This CDR3 has 13 residues. On this clone: What it binds is not known.

For every subset, genomic DNA was evenly distributed across several immunoSEQ plates. The protocol was immunoSEQ multiplex PCR, while the TCRdb copy is restricted to in-frame clones and leaves out a portion. The table shows about 1,800,000 clones, with 85% to 95% occurring only once. Naive CD8 cells lacked CD45RO and underwent positive selection for CCR7, leaving out terminally differentiated effector memory CD45RA+ cells. HIV-negative, healthy adults without recent acute infections or vaccinations were the donors. Only Caucasian adults living in Nashville, Tennessee made up the donor group. The sample taken for sequencing was naive CD8+ T cells sorted from blood. This clonotype was obtained from a man between 18 and 29 years old in good health. The rearrangement uses TRBV6-6 and TRBJ2-5; no clear D gene. The CDR3 loop reads CASSLDFQETQYF. As DNA, the CDR3 is TGTGCCAGCAGTCTGGATTTTCAAGAGACCCAGTACTTC.